This T cell receptor beta chain originates from a study of T cells in Graves' hyperthyroidism and ophthalmopathy. In this sample, this clonotype turned up a few times. Template material for amplifying TCR beta CDR3 regions consisted of RNA transcripts. First-round RT-PCR with HTBI primers amplified the TCR CDR3 region. TCRdb processed the multiplex PCR reads anew with MiXCR; each CDR3 protein has one entry. In the table there are about 590,000 distinct CDR3 sequences, 15% to 19% of which are singletons. The CDR3 has 15 amino acids. Germline V CDR1 and CDR2: PRHDT, FYEKMQ (reference sequence). V lost 5 bases, J lost 2 bases, and 13 bases lay in between.

The sequence was collected from a woman in her twenties or thirties with Graves' hyperthyroidism. Sequences were obtained from blood. The chain is built from TRBV13 and TRBJ1-5; possibly TRBD1 for D (5 bases). The CDR3 here is CASSKWGNGNQPQHF. CDR3 coding DNA: TGTGCCAGCAGCAAATGGGGGAACGGCAATCAGCCCCAGCATTTT.